This T cell receptor (beta chain) was found in a study of CD8 T cells in Susac syndrome (dated by TCRdb to the late 2010s). With regard to the full study: Of the Susac syndrome patients who were sequenced, more than 5 had clinically active disease and roughly eight were in clinical remission. Susac syndrome patients were therapy-naive, on corticosteroids (some also receiving IVIg), or on IVIg alone at blood withdrawal. The study used repertoire sequencing to test whether antigen drove CD8+ T cell activation and differentiation in Susac syndrome. CD8+ T cell repertoire clonality was compared between some 13 healthy donors, some 14 Susac syndrome patients and fewer than 19 multiple sclerosis patients.

The CDR3 runs 20 residues from the cysteine to the phenylalanine. Of the read, only the CDR3 DNA is kept; its 60 bases are in frame from base 1. The germline V gene (reference sequence) yields LNHNV for CDR1 and YYDKDF for CDR2. What the study reported, not specific to this receptor: Sixteen and five Susac-specific public clones were found in the total CD8+ and CD8+ TEMRA repertoires, respectively. Clonal expansion was seen in Susac syndrome CD8+ repertoires, peaking in CD8+ TEMRA cells and being greater in clinically active patients than in remitting ones. The TCR sequencing and HLA analysis was acknowledged to have included a relatively small number of individuals.

Regarding this clonotype: There is no known antigen for this receptor. The junction departs from the called germline gene at one end, perhaps through a read error.

RNA was extracted using the RNeasy kit, and roughly 0.45 to 1 microgram was reverse transcribed with random hexamers. The immunoSEQ multiplex PCR assay, which covers 54 Vbeta and 13 Jbeta segments, was used to amplify TCR beta CDR3 regions. PCR amplification bias was corrected using a synthetic template baseline for primer optimization and computational correction. In the original analysis: Reads were assigned to V, D and J genes according to IMGT and analyzed in immunoSEQ Analyzer, with only productive sequences retained. Clonality was computed as one minus Shannon entropy normalized by log2 of the number of productive unique sequences. Public and private clones were assessed among the 100 most prevalent clones of each patient and control. Susac-specific clones were defined as absent from healthy and MS cohorts, around 980 published viral clones and other ImmuneACCESS disease sequences. TCRdb cleaned the public reads at Q25 with fastp, built clones with MiXCR and kept in-frame beta chains. Rows merge per CDR3 protein into single entries with the most common DNA and genes. These V and J calls are TCRdb output, not the study's own analysis. Across this sample there are some 200,000 distinct CDR3 sequences, with roughly 94% seen only once. The top ten clones comprise approximately 0.15% of the sample.

Peripheral blood CD8+ and CD4+ T cells from healthy donors, Susac syndrome patients and multiple sclerosis patients were profiled using high-throughput TCR beta sequencing. The Susac syndrome patients fulfilled recently defined diagnostic criteria for either definite or probable disease. Bulk CD8+ and CD4+ T cells were purified by magnetic negative isolation, while CD8+ TEMRA cells were enriched using FACS. Blood was drawn into EDTA tubes, processed within 24 hours, and PBMCs were isolated by density gradient centrifugation. PBMCs intended for TCR sequencing were cryopreserved in liquid nitrogen and were subsequently thawed in a 37 degrees C water bath. The sorted or isolated CD4+, CD8+ and CD8+ TEMRA cells reached a purity of at least 90%.

This clonotype originated in a human donor with Susac syndrome. The sequencing input was CD8+ T cells from PBMCs. The chain is assembled from TRBV15 and TRBJ1-5; 7 junctional bases match TRBD1. The encoded CDR3 is CATSREGRGEGGRGNHPQHF. The DNA sequence is as follows: TGTGCCACCAGCAGAGAGGGTAGAGGGGAAGGGGGCCGGGGCAATCACCCCCAGCATTTT.